This T cell receptor beta chain was captured by sequencing in a study of blood T cell repertoires in COVID-19. In the study overall: Acute-phase and convalescent COVID-19 samples originated in the United States, Italy and Spain. Nucleic acid was either cDNA or gDNA, and it came from T cells, B-cell-depleted T cells, or PBMCs.

As originally analysed: Researchers report that nucleated cell counts were estimated from reference gene primer amplification. Measured with immunoSEQ multiplex PCR; TCRdb has only the in-frame clones, and not every one. V and J calls plus clone size are reproduced from that table; the DNA served to infer D and trimming. The repertoire includes 220,000 or so clones, about 88% of them detected once, and roughly 10% sits in the top ten. The CDR3 covers 13 residues. Looked up from germline, CDR1 is SEHNR and CDR2 is FQNEAQ (reference sequence). Trimming left V 4 bases short and J 4 bases short, with 7 bases between. Recruited during active infection, patients (from Seattle) were subsequently followed longitudinally.

The chain recombines TRBV7-9 with TRBJ1-4, with D possibly TRBD1 on 5 matching bases. The specimen sequenced was peripheral blood. The receptor comes from a woman between 45 and 65 years old with COVID-19, enrolled during active disease. The CDR3, as DNA: TGTGCCAGCAGCTCCGACAGTAATGAAAAACTGTTTTTT. Translated, it gives CASSSDSNEKLFF.